These 10 T cell receptor beta chains came from one sample sequenced in a study of T cell responses to AZD1222 COVID-19 vaccine. Measured with immunoSEQ multiplex PCR; TCRdb has only the in-frame clones, and not every one. The sample holds 96,000 or so clones; roughly nine tenths are singletons and the top ten take around 1.5%. The sequences come from peripheral blood, collected on day 0 of AZD1222 vaccination. The receptors stem from an adult in good health.

This chain uses TRBV19 with TRBJ1-2; 10 bases are a match to TRBD1. The germline V gene encodes CDR1 LNHDA and CDR2 SQIVND (reference sequence). The CDR3 extends over 17 amino acids. V gave up 4 bases and J gave up 1 base; unmatched junction bases: 9. The CDR3 spells CASSRGQGITRNYGYTF. For the CDR3, the DNA is TGTGCCAGTAGTAGGGGACAGGGGATAACTCGTAACTATGGCTACACCTTC.

This chain connects TRBV5-1 to TRBJ1-1, with D possibly being TRBD1 (5 bases). The CDR3 loop spans 13 amino acids. CDR1 and CDR2 (germline): SGHRS, YFSETQ. V was cut by 6 bases and J by 3 bases, with 12 bases left in between. The CDR3 sequence: CASTPLGDTEAFF. CDR3 in DNA: TGCGCCAGCACCCCGCTGGGGGACACTGAAGCTTTCTTT.

This clone was seen a handful of times. The chain uses TRBV9 and TRBJ1-1; possibly TRBD1 for D (5 bases). CDR3 size: 13 residues. Germline loops: CDR1 SGDLS, CDR2 YYNGEE. Trimming cost V 4 bases and J 5 bases, with 12 bases left between them. The CDR3 sequence is CASSSGGGTEAFF. CDR3 DNA sequence: TGTGCCAGCAGCTCGGGGGGTGGGACTGAAGCTTTCTTT.

The V gene is TRBV7-8, the J gene TRBJ1-4; D may be TRBD1 (5 bases). CDR3 length equals 13 residues. V dropped 5 bases and J dropped 8 bases, with 12 bases sitting between them. Germline values: CDR1 SGHVS, CDR2 FQNEAQ. The CDR3 DNA reads TGTGCCAGCAGCCTCGGGACTGCCGAAAAACTGTTTTTT. This translates into CASSLGTAEKLFF.

CDR3 region: CASSHSGEVAEQYF. The DNA of the CDR3 is TGTGCCAGCAGCCATAGCGGGGAGGTGGCCGAGCAGTACTTC. The chain joins TRBV3-1 (or the pseudogene TRBV3-2) to TRBJ2-7, with 8 bases matching TRBD2. The CDR3 sequence is 14 residues long. V was clipped by 3 bases and J by 6 bases; unmatched bases: 7. The germline CDR1 and CDR2 sequences are LGHDT and YNNKEL (reference sequence).

This clone was seen only a few times. V usage is TRBV10-1 and J usage is TRBJ1-1; D is perhaps TRBD1 (5 bases). The germline CDR1 and CDR2 sequences are WNHNN and SYGVQD (reference sequence). The CDR3 has 15 residues. Deletions cut 0 bases from V and 1 base from J, with 9 bases between. The CDR3 region is CASSESRQGNTEAFF. Written as DNA, the CDR3 is TGCGCCAGCAGTGAGTCCCGGCAGGGGAACACTGAAGCTTTCTTT.

This clone was recorded only once. Other nucleotide sequences in the sample specify the same CDR3. The chain employs TRBV18 and TRBJ2-7; TRBD1 matches at 11 bases. Germline-derived CDR1 and CDR2 are KGHSH and LQKENI. The CDR3 is 14 amino acids. Trimming at V came to 6 bases and at J to 2 bases, leaving 3 bases not matched to a gene. CDR3 sequence: CASSPGQGAYEQYF. The CDR3 nucleotides are TGTGCCAGCTCTCCGGGACAGGGGGCCTACGAGCAGTACTTC.

This chain joins TRBV2 and TRBJ1-1; 8 bases line up with TRBD1. The trim removed 4 bases at V and 2 bases at J, leaving 6 bases unmatched. The V gene's germline CDR1 is SNHLY and CDR2 FYNNEI. The CDR3 is 15 amino acids. The CDR3 DNA sequence: TGTGCCAGCAGTGGGACCAGGGGGCCAAACACTGAAGCTTTCTTT. The encoded protein is CASSGTRGPNTEAFF.

This rearrangement joins TRBV2 to TRBJ1-1, with TRBD1 matching over 10 bases. Germline V CDR1 and CDR2: SNHLY, FYNNEI. V lost 7 bases and J lost 7; bases outside the gene matches: 3. The length of the CDR3 is 12 residues. The CDR3 DNA reads TGTGCCAGCAAGGGGACAGGGGATGAAGCTTTCTTT. This gives the protein CASKGTGDEAFF.

The chain carries TRBV5-4 and TRBJ2-1, with 8 bases aligning to TRBD1. The CDR3 runs 16 residues. Germline CDR1 is SGHNT and CDR2 is YYREEE (reference sequence). The junction had 11 bases not matched to a gene; V was cut back by 5 bases and J by 4 bases. CDR3 DNA sequence: TGTGCCAGCAGGGTTAACAGGGGGGCAGAATACAATGAGCAGTTCTTC. Its translation: CASRVNRGAEYNEQFF.